The next 9 T cell receptor beta chains were all read from a single sample in a study of T-cell reconstitution after alpha-beta-depleted transplantation in children. During its preparation, the TCRbeta library received unique molecular identifiers. Each CDR3 protein is one row after TCRdb ran MiXCR on the PCR reads. In the table there are fewer than 550,000 distinct CDR3 sequences, approximately 10% of which are singletons. Sequenced material: PBMCs from the stem cell graft donor, taken from the stem cell graft. Receptors were obtained from a human donor who donated a stem cell graft to a child with acute myeloid leukemia.

This clonotype was seen at least ten times. The J gene is TRBJ1-1, the V gene TRBV5-1, with a possible D match to TRBD1 (5 bases). Looked up from germline, CDR1 is SGHRS and CDR2 is YFSETQ. The germline V and J ends were trimmed by 2 bases and 4 bases, with 12 bases remaining between them. The CDR3 contains 14 residues. CDR3: CASSLGEFRTEAFF. The CDR3 coding sequence is TGCGCCAGCAGCTTAGGGGAGTTTCGCACTGAAGCTTTCTTT.

This chain connects TRBV7-2 to TRBJ2-5; D might be TRBD2 (5 bases). Germline loops: CDR1 SGHTA, CDR2 FQGNSA. Between the trimmed V and J ends, which lost 3 bases and 4 bases, there was a span of 9 bases. The CDR3 length is 13 residues. CDR3 region: CASSLEAGETQYF. In DNA form, the CDR3 reads TGTGCCAGCAGCTTGGAGGCAGGAGAGACCCAGTACTTC.

The chain links TRBV29-1 to TRBJ2-5; D not resolved. CDR3 size: 12 residues. Germline V gene lookup returns CDR1 SQVTM and CDR2 ANQGSEA. With 4 bases removed from V and 0 bases from J, the gap between germline ends came to 6 bases. CDR3: CSVVMYQETQYF. The CDR3 DNA sequence: TGCAGCGTTGTTATGTACCAAGAGACCCAGTACTTC.

The chain recombines TRBV7-8 with TRBJ1-6; TRBD1 agrees at 7 bases. CDR1 and CDR2 (germline): SGHVS, FQNEAQ. CDR3 length: 16 amino acids. V was clipped by 5 bases and J by 6 bases; unmatched bases: 10. CDR3 DNA: TGTGCCAGCAGCCCTCTTCGGGACAGCTTTAATTCACCCCTCCACTTT. Translation gives CASSPLRDSFNSPLHF.

This clonotype came up a few times. The genes are TRBV6-1 and TRBJ2-3; no definite D call. CDR1 and CDR2 (germline): MNHNS, SASEGT. V gave up 3 bases and J gave up 0 bases, with 7 bases separating them. CDR3 size: 14 residues. This chain's CDR3 is CASSELYSTDTQYF. The CDR3, as DNA: TGTGCCAGCAGTGAGTTATATAGCACAGATACGCAGTATTTT.

This clonotype showed up just a few times. The gene calls are TRBV5-1 and TRBJ2-3; a possible D gene is TRBD1 (6 bases). CDR1 SGHRS and CDR2 YFSETQ come from the germline V gene. This CDR3 has 15 residues. The V end lost 5 bases, the J end lost 3 bases, and 16 bases lay between the germline ends. The CDR3 DNA follows: TGCGCCAGCAGTCGAGGCGGACAGTATACAGATACGCAGTATTTT. It specifies CASSRGGQYTDTQYF. The variable domain in full, completed from reference TRBV5-1 and TRBJ2-3, reads KAGVTQTPRYLIKTRGQQVTLSCSPISGHRSVSWYQQTPGQGLQFLFEYFSETQRNKGNFPGRFSGRQFSNSRSEMNVSTLELGDSALYLCASSRGGQYTDTQYFGPGTRLTVL.

This clonotype was seen at least ten times. V and J are TRBV7-2 and TRBJ2-7; 8 bases align to TRBD2. Germline values: CDR1 SGHTA, CDR2 FQGNSA. There are 13 residues in the CDR3. The junction had 2 bases not matched to a gene; V was cut back by 4 bases and J by 3 bases. The CDR3 DNA follows: TGTGCCAGCAGCTCGGGACTAGTCTACGAGCAGTACTTC. It encodes CASSSGLVYEQYF.

V and J are TRBV5-1 and TRBJ1-2; TRBD1 is a possible D gene (5 bases). This CDR3 spans 14 amino acids. In germline, CDR1 is SGHRS, CDR2 YFSETQ. With 2 bases removed from V and 1 base from J, the gap between germline ends came to 9 bases. Written as DNA, the CDR3 is TGCGCCAGCAGCTTCAAGGACAATAACTATGGCTACACCTTC. It translates to CASSFKDNNYGYTF.

CDR3 bases: TGCAGCGTTGAAAGGCTAGCGGGGGCATTGCAAGAGACCCAGTACTTC. Amino acids: CSVERLAGALQETQYF. This rearrangement joins TRBV29-1 to TRBJ2-5; TRBD2 aligns across 10 bases. Trimming at V came to 2 bases and at J to 2 bases, leaving 8 bases not matched to a gene. The CDR3 consists of 16 residues. In germline, CDR1 is SQVTM, CDR2 ANQGSEA.